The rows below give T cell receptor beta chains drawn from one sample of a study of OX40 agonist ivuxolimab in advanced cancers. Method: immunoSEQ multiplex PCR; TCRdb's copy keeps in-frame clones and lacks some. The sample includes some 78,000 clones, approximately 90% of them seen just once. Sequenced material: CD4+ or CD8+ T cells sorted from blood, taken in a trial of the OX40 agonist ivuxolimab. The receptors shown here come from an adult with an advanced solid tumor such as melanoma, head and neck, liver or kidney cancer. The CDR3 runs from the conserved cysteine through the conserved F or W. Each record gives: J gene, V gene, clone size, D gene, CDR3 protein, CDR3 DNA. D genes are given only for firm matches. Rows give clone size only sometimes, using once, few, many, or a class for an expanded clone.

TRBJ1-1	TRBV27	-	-	CASLRAFF	TGTGCCAGCCTCAGGGCTTTCTTT
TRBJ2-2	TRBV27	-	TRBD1	CASSETAAGGNTGELFF	TGTGCCAGCAGTGAAACTGCCGCAGGGGGGAACACCGGGGAGCTGTTTTTT
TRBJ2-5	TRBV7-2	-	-	CASSPSLSETQYF	TGTGCCAGCAGCCCCTCACTTTCAGAGACCCAGTACTTC
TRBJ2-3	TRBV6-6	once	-	CASSPRGQGSTDTQYF	TGTGCCAGCAGCCCCCGGGGGCAAGGAAGCACAGATACGCAGTATTTT
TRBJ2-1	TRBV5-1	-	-	CASSPSGAPGEQFF	TGCGCCAGCAGCCCGTCGGGGGCCCCTGGTGAGCAGTTCTTC
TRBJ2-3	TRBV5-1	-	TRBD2	CASSLGTSGRGADTQYF	TGCGCCAGCAGCCTCGGGACTAGCGGGAGGGGGGCAGATACGCAGTATTTT
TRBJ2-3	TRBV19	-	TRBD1	CASSIYGTANTDTQYF	TGTGCCAGTAGTATTTATGGGACAGCTAACACAGATACGCAGTATTTT
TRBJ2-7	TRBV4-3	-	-	CASSIGVTYEQYF	TGCGCCAGCAGCATCGGGGTCACCTACGAGCAGTACTTC
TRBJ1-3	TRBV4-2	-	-	CASSQDGGPYTIYF	TGTGCCAGCAGCCAAGACGGGGGTCCGTACACCATATATTTT
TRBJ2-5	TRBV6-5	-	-	CASRGTAYQETQYF	TGTGCCAGCAGGGGGACCGCGTACCAAGAGACCCAGTACTTC
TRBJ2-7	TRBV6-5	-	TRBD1	CASRARDRTYEQYF	TGTGCCAGCAGGGCCCGGGACAGAACCTACGAGCAGTACTTC
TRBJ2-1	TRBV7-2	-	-	CASSLVLPPGGEQFF	TGTGCCAGCAGCTTAGTTCTACCTCCTGGAGGTGAGCAGTTCTTC
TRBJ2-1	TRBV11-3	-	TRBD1	CASSPAPGQHNEQFF	TGTGCCAGCAGCCCCGCTCCGGGACAGCACAATGAGCAGTTCTTC
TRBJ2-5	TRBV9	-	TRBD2	CASSVGVGGTETQYF	TGTGCCAGCAGCGTAGGGGTCGGGGGGACGGAGACCCAGTACTTC
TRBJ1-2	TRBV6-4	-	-	CASSDSTGSNYGYTF	TGTGCCAGCAGTGACTCGACAGGTTCTAACTATGGCTACACCTTC
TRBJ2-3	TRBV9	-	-	CASSLAGVADTQYF	TGTGCCAGCAGCCTGGCAGGGGTAGCAGATACGCAGTATTTT